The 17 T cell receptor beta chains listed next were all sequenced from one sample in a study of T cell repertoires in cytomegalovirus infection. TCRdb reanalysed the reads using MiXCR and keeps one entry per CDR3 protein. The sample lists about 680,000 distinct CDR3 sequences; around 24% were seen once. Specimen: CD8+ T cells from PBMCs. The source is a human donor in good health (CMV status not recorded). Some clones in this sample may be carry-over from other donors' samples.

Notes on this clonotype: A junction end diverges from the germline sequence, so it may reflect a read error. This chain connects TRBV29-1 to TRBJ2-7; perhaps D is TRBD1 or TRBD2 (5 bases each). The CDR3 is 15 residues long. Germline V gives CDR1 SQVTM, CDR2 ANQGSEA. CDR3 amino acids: CSVEAGTPLVYEQYF. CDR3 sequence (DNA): TGCAGCGTAGAAGCCGGGACGCCCTTGGTCTACGAGCAGTACTTC.

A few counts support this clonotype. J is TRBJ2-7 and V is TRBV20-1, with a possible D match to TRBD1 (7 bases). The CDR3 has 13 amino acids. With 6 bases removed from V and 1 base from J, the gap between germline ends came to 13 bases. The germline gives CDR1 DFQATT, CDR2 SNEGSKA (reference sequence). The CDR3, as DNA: TGCAGTGCGGGAGGCAGGGGGTCCTACGAGCAGTACGTC. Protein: CSAGGRGSYEQYV.

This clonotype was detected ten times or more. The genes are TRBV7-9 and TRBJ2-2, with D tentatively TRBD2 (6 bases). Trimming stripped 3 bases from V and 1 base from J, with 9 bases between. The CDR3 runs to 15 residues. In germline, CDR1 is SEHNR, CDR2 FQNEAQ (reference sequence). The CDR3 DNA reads TGTGCCAGCAGCTTCGGGAGACTGAACACCGGGGAGCTGTTTTTT. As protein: CASSFGRLNTGELFF.

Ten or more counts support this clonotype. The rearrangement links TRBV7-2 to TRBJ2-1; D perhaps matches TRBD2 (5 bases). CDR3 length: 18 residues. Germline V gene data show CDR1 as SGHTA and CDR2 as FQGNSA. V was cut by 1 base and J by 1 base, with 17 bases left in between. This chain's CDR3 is CASSLVALGSLSYNEQFF. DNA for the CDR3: TGTGCCAGCAGCTTAGTGGCGCTAGGGAGTCTATCCTACAATGAGCAGTTCTTC.

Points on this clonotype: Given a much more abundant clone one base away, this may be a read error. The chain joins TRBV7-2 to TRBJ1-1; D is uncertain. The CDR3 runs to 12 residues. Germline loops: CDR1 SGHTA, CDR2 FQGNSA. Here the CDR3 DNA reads TGTGTCAGCAGCGCGAGGAACACTGAAGCTTTCTTT. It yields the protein CVSSARNTEAFF.

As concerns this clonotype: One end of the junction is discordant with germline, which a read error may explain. The CDR3 nucleotides read TGCGCCAGCTGCTTGGTAGGGGACCCCCCACGCACAGATACGCAGTATTTT. Amino acids: CASCLVGDPPRTDTQYF. This chain joins TRBV5-1 and TRBJ2-3; perhaps D is TRBD1 or TRBD2 (5 bases each). Germline values: CDR1 SGHRS, CDR2 YFSETQ. This CDR3 spans 17 amino acids.

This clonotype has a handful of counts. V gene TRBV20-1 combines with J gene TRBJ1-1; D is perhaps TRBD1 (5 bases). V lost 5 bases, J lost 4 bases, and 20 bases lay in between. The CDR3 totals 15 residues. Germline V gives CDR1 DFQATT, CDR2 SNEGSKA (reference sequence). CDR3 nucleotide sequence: TGCAGTGCTTCCGACATTGACAGTGTGGGCACTGAAGCTTTCTTT. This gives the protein CSASDIDSVGTEAFF.

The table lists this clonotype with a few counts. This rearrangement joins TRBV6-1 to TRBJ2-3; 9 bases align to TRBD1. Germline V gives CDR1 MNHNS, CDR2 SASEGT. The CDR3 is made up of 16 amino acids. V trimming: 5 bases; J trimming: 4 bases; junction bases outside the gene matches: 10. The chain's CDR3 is CASSPGQGFIPDTQYF. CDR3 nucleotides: TGTGCCAGCAGTCCGGGACAGGGATTCATCCCAGATACGCAGTATTTT.

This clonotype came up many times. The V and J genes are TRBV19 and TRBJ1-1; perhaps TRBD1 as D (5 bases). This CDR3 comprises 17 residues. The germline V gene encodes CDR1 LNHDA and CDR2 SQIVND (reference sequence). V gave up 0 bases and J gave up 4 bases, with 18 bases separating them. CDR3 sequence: CASSIDPALPRGTEAFF. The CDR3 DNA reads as TGTGCCAGTAGTATAGACCCGGCACTACCGAGGGGCACTGAAGCTTTCTTT. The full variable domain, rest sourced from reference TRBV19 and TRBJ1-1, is DGGITQSPKYLFRKEGQNVTLSCEQNLNHDAMYWYRQDPGQGLRLIYYSQIVNDFQKGDIAEGYSVSREKKESFPLTVTSAQKNPTAFYLCASSIDPALPRGTEAFFGQGTRLTVV.

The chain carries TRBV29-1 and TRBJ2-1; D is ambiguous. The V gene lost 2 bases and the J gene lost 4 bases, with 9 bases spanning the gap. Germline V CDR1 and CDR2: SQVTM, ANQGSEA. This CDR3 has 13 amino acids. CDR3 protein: CSVELGEYNEQFF. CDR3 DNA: TGCAGCGTTGAATTAGGAGAATACAATGAGCAGTTCTTC.

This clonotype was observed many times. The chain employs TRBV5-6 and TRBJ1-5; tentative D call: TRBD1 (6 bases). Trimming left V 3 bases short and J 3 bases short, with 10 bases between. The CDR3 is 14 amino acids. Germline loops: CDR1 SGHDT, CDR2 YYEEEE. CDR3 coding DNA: TGTGCCAGCAGCTCCGGACAGCCCAATCAGCCCCAGCATTTT. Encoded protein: CASSSGQPNQPQHF.

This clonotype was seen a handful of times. The CDR3 region is CSVEAVNTGELFF. The CDR3, as DNA: TGCAGCGTTGAAGCCGTAAACACCGGGGAGCTGTTTTTT. This rearrangement joins TRBV29-1 to TRBJ2-2; D is undetermined. V dropped 1 base and J dropped 2 bases, with 5 bases sitting between them. Germline V gives CDR1 SQVTM, CDR2 ANQGSEA. The CDR3 length is 13 residues.

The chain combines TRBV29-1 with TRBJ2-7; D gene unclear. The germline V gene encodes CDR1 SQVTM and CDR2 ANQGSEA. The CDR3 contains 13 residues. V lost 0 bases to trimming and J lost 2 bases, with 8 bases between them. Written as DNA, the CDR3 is TGCAGCGTTGAAGACGGTGCCCCCTACGAGCAGTACTTC. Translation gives CSVEDGAPYEQYF.

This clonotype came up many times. CDR3 DNA: TGTGCCAGCAGCTTAGGTGGGCCTTCCTACAATGAGCAGTTCTTC. Translation gives CASSLGGPSYNEQFF. This chain uses TRBV7-6 with TRBJ2-1; D is uncertain. Germline V gene lookup returns CDR1 SGHVS and CDR2 FNYEAQ. Trimming shortened V by 1 base and J by 1 base, and 8 bases separated the two germline ends. The CDR3 is made up of 15 amino acids.

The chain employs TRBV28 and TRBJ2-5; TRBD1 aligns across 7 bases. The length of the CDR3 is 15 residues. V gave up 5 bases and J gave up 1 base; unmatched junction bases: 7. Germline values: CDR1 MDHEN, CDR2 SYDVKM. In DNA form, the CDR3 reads TGTGCCAGCAGTCTATTAGGGACAGCCCAAGAGACCCAGTACTTC. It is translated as CASSLLGTAQETQYF.

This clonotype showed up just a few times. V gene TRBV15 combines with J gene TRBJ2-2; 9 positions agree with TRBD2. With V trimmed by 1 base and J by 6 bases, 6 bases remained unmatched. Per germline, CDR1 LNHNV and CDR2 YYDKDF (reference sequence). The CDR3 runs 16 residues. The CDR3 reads CATSRAGGGAAGELFF. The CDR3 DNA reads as TGTGCCACCAGCAGAGCAGGCGGGGGGGCCGCCGGGGAGCTGTTTTTT.

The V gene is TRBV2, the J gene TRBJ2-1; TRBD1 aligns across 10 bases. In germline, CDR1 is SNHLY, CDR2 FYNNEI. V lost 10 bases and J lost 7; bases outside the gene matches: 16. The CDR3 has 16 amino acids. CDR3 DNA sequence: TGTGCCACCCTAATTCGAGGGACAGGGGATAAGAATGAGCAGTTCTTC. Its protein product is CATLIRGTGDKNEQFF.